The clone carrying this T cell receptor (beta chain) was counted only a few times. Its specificity is not known. These data belong to a study of beta chain features in type 1 diabetes. Study outcomes and limitations: Relative to healthy donors, patients appeared to have naive, central memory and Treg TCRB repertoires that were more similar. Type 1 diabetes patients had fewer VDJ junction insertions and more deletions. PCR could preferentially amplify shorter templates, alike in patients and controls.

Per germline, CDR1 SEHNR and CDR2 FQNEAQ (reference sequence). J gave up 1 base and V 3 bases, and 3 bases lay outside the gene matches. The CDR3 consists of 15 residues. The authors reverse transcribed all of the isolated RNA, so sequencing captured expressed TCRB transcripts. Read counts averaged approximately 3.3 million for samples of naive, central memory and regulatory T cells. Sequencing was performed with immunoSEQ multiplex PCR; in TCRdb, only in-frame clones are kept and a portion is missing. This sample has roughly 300,000 clones, with 8% found just once. This chain uses TRBV7-9 with TRBJ2-1, with 7 nucleotides matching TRBD1. Sequenced sample: central memory CD4+ T cells from blood. The TCR originated in a woman between 18 and 30 years old in good health. The CDR3 sequence: CASSLHRGSYNEQFF. The CDR3 nucleotides read TGTGCCAGCAGCTTGCACAGGGGTTCCTACAATGAGCAGTTCTTC.